This T cell receptor (beta chain) was found in a study of cytomegalovirus exposure and HLA in healthy donors. General study findings and limits: The study had only CMV serostatus as immune exposure information. Reportedly, diagnosis of cytomegalovirus status by the classifier showed high specificity and sensitivity. Some public TCRs appeared in many individuals, while most sequences were rare.

The germline V gene encodes CDR1 SGHNT and CDR2 YENEEA. The V and J ends lost 3 bases and 5 bases respectively, with 12 bases between them. This CDR3 spans 14 amino acids. With respect to this clone: Its specificity is not known.

PCR used 60 Vbeta primers and 13 Jbeta primers. Source study methods: Approximately 12 million of 65 million to 95 million unique TCR beta chains were shared, per a later count. The table came from immunoSEQ multiplex PCR; TCRdb's copy has only in-frame clones and leaves some out. The V and J calls and clone size are taken from that table; D and trimming were inferred from the DNA. The data show roughly 190,000 clones, 79% seen once. This chain uses TRBV11-3 with TRBJ2-3, with D possibly being TRBD2 (5 bases). The sequenced sample was PBMCs. The receptor comes from a woman between 45 and 60 years old in good health and CMV-seronegative. The CDR3 here is CASSFSAGLDTQYF. For the CDR3, the DNA is TGTGCCAGCAGCTTCTCGGCAGGACTAGATACGCAGTATTTT.